This TCR beta chain appears in the sequencing data of a study of cytomegalovirus exposure and HLA in healthy donors. Overall study results and limits: In a later analysis, HLA-associated beta chains showed higher expansion and lower generation probabilities than comparable chains.

As regards this clone: As yet, its antigen is unknown.

This CDR3 is 15 amino acids long. From germline, CDR1 is SQVTM and CDR2 ANQGSEA. PCR used 60 Vbeta primers and 13 Jbeta primers. Repertoires were generated with immunoSEQ multiplex PCR, while TCRdb's copy carries only in-frame clones and drops some. Here the sample spans some 140,000 clones, 70% to 80% being singletons. This rearrangement joins TRBV29-1 to TRBJ2-5; 10 nucleotides line up with TRBD1. The DNA end favors TRBJ2-7, so the J call may be wrong. The receptor's source is a woman aged 40 to 50 in good health and CMV-seronegative. The sequencing input was PBMCs. The CDR3 DNA follows: TGCAGCGTAGAGCCGGGACAGGGGCCTCTCCGCGAGCAGTACTTC. It codes for CSVEPGQGPLREQYF.